This T cell receptor (beta chain) was documented in a study of T-cell reconstitution after alpha-beta-depleted transplantation in children. Study results and caveats: The study traced high day-60 TCRbeta diversity in some patients to surviving recipient T cells and thymic progenitors.

The length of the CDR3 is 11 residues. From germline, CDR1 is SGHDN and CDR2 FVKESK. V lost 3 bases and J lost 10, with 7 bases in between. During its preparation, the TCRbeta library received unique molecular identifiers. MiXCR was run by TCRdb on the PCR reads, yielding one entry per CDR3 protein. The profile shows about 980,000 distinct CDR3 sequences, about 29% of them singletons. Ten or more counts support this clonotype. No antigen is known for it. The source is a boy under two years old who had a stem cell transplant for SCID, so the T cells may come from the graft donor. The J gene is TRBJ2-1, the V gene TRBV14; D unclear. Source: PBMCs, mostly from graft donor cells, taken 360 days after TCRalphabeta/CD19-depleted stem cell transplant. In nucleotides, the CDR3 is TGTGCCAGCAGCCAGCGCCAGGAGCAGTTCTTC. It translates to CASSQRQEQFF.